A selection of T cell receptor beta chains follows, all from one sample in a study of T cells after yellow fever vaccination. TCRdb itself ran the 5' RACE reads through MiXCR, one entry per CDR3 protein. The sample records nearly 300,000 distinct CDR3 sequences, 8.7% being singletons. The starting material was CD4+ T cells sorted from PBMCs, obtained 5 days after the yellow fever booster vaccination. The receptors come from a man aged 18 to 30 who received the YFV17D yellow fever vaccine. The CDR3 runs from the conserved cysteine through the conserved F or W. D genes are given only for firm matches. Clone size, where shown, is once, few, many, or a class for clones that have expanded.

v_gene,abundance,j_gene,d_gene,len,CDR3aa,CDR3nt
TRBV6-5,many,TRBJ1-5,TRBD1,16,CASSSRDRSSNQPQHF,TGTGCCAGCAGCAGCCGGGACAGATCTAGCAATCAGCCCCAGCATTTT
TRBV12-3/TRBV12-4,-,TRBJ2-3,-,14,CASSLGLGTDTQYF,TGTGCCAGCAGTTTGGGACTGGGCACAGATACGCAGTATTTT
TRBV5-1,-,TRBJ2-3,-,15,CASSLDIPSTDTQYF,TGCGCCAGCAGCTTGGATATACCTAGCACAGATACGCAGTATTTT
TRBV5-6,-,TRBJ2-2,-,14,CASSPSVATGELFF,TGTGCCAGCAGCCCTTCGGTGGCTACCGGGGAGCTGTTTTTT
TRBV29-1,many,TRBJ2-5,-,11,CSTGLQETQYF,TGCAGCACGGGCCTTCAAGAGACCCAGTACTTC
TRBV5-4,few,TRBJ1-1,-,13,CASSLSGTQPAFF,TGTGCCAGCAGCTTGTCCGGGACTCAGCCCGCTTTCTTT
TRBV9,-,TRBJ2-5,-,15,CASSVEWRRAETQYF,TGTGCCAGCAGCGTAGAGTGGCGGCGGGCGGAGACCCAGTACTTC
TRBV5-8,few,TRBJ1-5,-,17,CASSTSGVGDSNQPQHF,TGTGCCAGCAGCACATCAGGGGTTGGAGATAGCAATCAGCCCCAGCATTTT
TRBV7-3,many,TRBJ2-1,-,13,CASSPPSGNEQFF,TGTGCCAGCAGCCCTCCGTCGGGGAATGAGCAGTTCTTC
TRBV9,-,TRBJ2-1,-,16,CASSVSSDPTVGEQFF,TGTGCCAGCAGCGTAAGTTCGGACCCCACCGTTGGTGAGCAGTTCTTC